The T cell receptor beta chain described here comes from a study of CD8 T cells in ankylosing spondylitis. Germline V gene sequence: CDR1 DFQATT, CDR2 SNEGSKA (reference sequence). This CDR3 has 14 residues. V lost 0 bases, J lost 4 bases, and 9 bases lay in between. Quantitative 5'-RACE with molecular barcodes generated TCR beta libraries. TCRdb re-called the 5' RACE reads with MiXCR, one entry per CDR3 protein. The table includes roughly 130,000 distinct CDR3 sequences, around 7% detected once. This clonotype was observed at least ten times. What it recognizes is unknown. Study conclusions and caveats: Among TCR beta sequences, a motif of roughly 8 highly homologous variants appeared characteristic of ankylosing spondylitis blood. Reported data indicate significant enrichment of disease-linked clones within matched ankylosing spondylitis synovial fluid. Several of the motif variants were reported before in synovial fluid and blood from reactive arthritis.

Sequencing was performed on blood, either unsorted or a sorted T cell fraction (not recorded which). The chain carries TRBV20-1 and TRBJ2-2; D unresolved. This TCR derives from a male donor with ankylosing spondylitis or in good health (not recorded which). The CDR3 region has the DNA TGCAGTGCTAGAGATCAGCGTAGCACCGGGGAGCTGTTTTTT. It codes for CSARDQRSTGELFF.